These 31 T cell receptor beta chains share one sample of origin, sequenced in a study of CD8+ T cells in alopecia areata. The sample's treatment: oral pan-JAK inhibitor, 5-10 mg twice daily. Investigators isolated RNA and reverse transcribed it into cDNA to act as the sequencing template. TCRdb keeps only in-frame clones here, not all; method: immunoSEQ multiplex PCR. The data contain some 190,000 clones, roughly 60% of them singletons. Sample: CD4+ T cells sorted from blood, taken at week 24, from a patient treated with tofacitinib. The source is a human donor with alopecia areata.

The chain recombines TRBV30 with TRBJ1-1; maybe TRBD1 (6 bases). V was cut by 3 bases and J by 6 bases, with 17 bases left in between. The CDR3 sequence is 14 residues long. Germline assignment: CDR1 GTSNPN and CDR2 SVGIG (reference sequence). The CDR3 DNA reads as TGTGCCTGGAGGGCACAGGGAGGTGGGTCTGAAGCTTTCTTT. Protein sequence: CAWRAQGGGSEAFF.

The chain couples TRBV20-1 to TRBJ2-7; D is uncertain. This CDR3 comprises 11 residues. The germline V and J ends were trimmed by 6 bases and 6 bases, with 12 bases remaining between them. Germline V gene data show CDR1 as DFQATT and CDR2 as SNEGSKA (reference sequence). The CDR3 nucleotides read TGCAGTGCACCTCGGAATGGCGAGCAGTACTTC. Protein product: CSAPRNGEQYF.

The chain combines TRBV5-1 with TRBJ1-5; 9 nucleotides agree with TRBD1. Germline V lookup: CDR1 SGHRS, CDR2 YFSETQ. This CDR3 has 15 residues. The trim removed 4 bases at V and 0 bases at J, leaving 2 bases unmatched. The CDR3 bases are TGCGCCAGCAGCCGGACAGGGGATAGCAATCAGCCCCAGCATTTT. Encoded protein: CASSRTGDSNQPQHF.

This clone was counted a few times. The chain carries TRBV19 and TRBJ2-7; tentatively, D is TRBD2 (7 bases). The CDR3 spans 18 residues. Between the trimmed V and J ends, which lost 0 bases and 1 base, there was a span of 19 bases. Germline V gives CDR1 LNHDA, CDR2 SQIVND (reference sequence). CDR3 residues: CASSIDLDAGATSYEQYF. The CDR3 DNA reads TGTGCCAGTAGTATAGACTTGGACGCGGGGGCGACTTCCTACGAGCAGTACTTC.

The chain carries TRBV11-3 and TRBJ1-1, with a weak D call TRBD1 (5 bases). There are 16 residues in the CDR3. Germline CDR1 is SGHNT and CDR2 is YENEEA. Trimming left V 5 bases short and J 0 bases short, with 16 bases between. CDR3 sequence reads: CASSLRGVGMNTEAFF. CDR3 DNA: TGTGCCAGCAGCCTTCGGGGGGTTGGGATGAACACTGAAGCTTTCTTT.

On this clone: Additional DNA sequences in this sample encode the identical CDR3. J is TRBJ1-5 and V is TRBV5-1; the D gene is possibly TRBD1 (5 bases). Deletions cut 0 bases from V and 4 bases from J, with 8 bases between. CDR1 and CDR2 from the germline V gene are SGHRS and YFSETQ. This CDR3 region has 14 residues. This CDR3 reads CASSLGGTNQPQHF. Written as DNA, the CDR3 is TGCGCCAGCAGCTTGGGGGGGACTAATCAGCCCCAGCATTTT.

This clone has more than one count but fewer than ten. CDR3: CASSSRNTGELFF. Here the CDR3 DNA reads TGTGCCAGCAGCTCGAGGAACACCGGGGAGCTGTTTTTT. The chain has TRBV7-9 and TRBJ2-2; D is unclear. V was cut by 4 bases and J by 1 base, with 4 bases left in between. This CDR3 comprises 13 residues. CDR1 is SEHNR, CDR2 FQNEAQ, per germline (reference sequence).

This clone was observed once. This chain uses TRBV30 with TRBJ1-5; D may be TRBD1 (5 bases). Trimming removed 1 base from V and 6 bases from J, with 19 bases in between. Germline V lookup: CDR1 GTSNPN, CDR2 SVGIG (reference sequence). CDR3 length equals 16 residues. In nucleotides, the CDR3 is TGTGCCTGGAGTGGGGGCTCCGGCTCGAAGGCTCAGCCCCAGCATTTT. Its translation is CAWSGGSGSKAQPQHF.

The chain has TRBV11-3 and TRBJ2-7, with 15 bases identical to TRBD2. CDR1 and CDR2 (germline): SGHNT, YENEEA. With 5 bases clipped from V and 6 bases from J, the junction kept 8 bases outside the gene matches. The CDR3 consists of 16 residues. The chain's CDR3 is CASSRGLAGGPIEQYF. Here the CDR3 DNA reads TGTGCCAGCAGCCGAGGACTAGCGGGGGGGCCGATCGAGCAGTACTTC.

This clone was seen more than once but under ten times. This sequence joins TRBV29-1 and TRBJ1-6, with D perhaps TRBD1 (5 bases). Trimming shortened V by 5 bases and J by 7 bases, and 18 bases separated the two germline ends. Germline V gene lookup returns CDR1 SQVTM and CDR2 ANQGSEA. The CDR3 length is 15 residues. This CDR3 reads CSVTLGVGGNSPLHF. The CDR3 bases are TGCAGCGTTACCTTAGGGGTGGGTGGAAATTCACCCCTCCACTTT.

This clone showed up just a few times. This chain uses TRBV30 with TRBJ2-2; 8 positions match TRBD1. The length of the CDR3 is 16 residues. V shed 2 bases, J shed 5 bases, and the junction held 10 bases outside the gene matches. Germline loops: CDR1 GTSNPN, CDR2 SVGIG (reference sequence). CDR3: CAWSQKSTGGTGELFF. The CDR3, as DNA: TGTGCCTGGAGTCAAAAGTCTACAGGGGGGACCGGGGAGCTGTTTTTT. The full variable domain, rest sourced from reference TRBV30 and TRBJ2-2, is SQTIHQWPATLVQPVGSPLSLECTVEGTSNPNLYWYRQAAGRGLQLLFYSVGIGQISSEVPQNLSASRPQDRQFILSSKKLLLSDSGFYLCAWSQKSTGGTGELFFGEGSRLTVL.

This clone was counted only a few times. This sequence joins TRBV5-4 and TRBJ2-1; 15 nucleotides match TRBD2. The V and J ends lost 9 bases and 8 bases, in that order; junction bases with no gene match: 3. The CDR3 is made up of 13 amino acids. Germline V gene sequence: CDR1 SGHNT, CDR2 YYREEE (reference sequence). The CDR3 sequence is CATGLAGGDEQFF. Here the CDR3 DNA reads TGTGCCACCGGACTAGCGGGAGGGGATGAGCAGTTCTTC.

The chain combines TRBV5-1 with TRBJ2-2, with 8 nucleotides matching TRBD1. J was trimmed by 4 bases and V by 4 bases; bases with no gene match: 0. This CDR3 has 13 amino acids. CDR1 and CDR2 from the germline V gene are SGHRS and YFSETQ. The CDR3 coding sequence is TGCGCCAGCAGCACAGGGGGCACCGGGGAGCTGTTTTTT. It translates to CASSTGGTGELFF.

The CDR3 coding sequence is TGTGCCAGCATTCCCGGAGCGGGGGTGGCTAACTATGGCTACACCTTC. Protein sequence: CASIPGAGVANYGYTF. This chain connects TRBV6-6 to TRBJ1-2; D may be TRBD1 (5 bases). Germline V gene data show CDR1 as MNHNY and CDR2 as SVGAGI (reference sequence). This CDR3 is built from 16 residues. V lost 7 bases and J lost 0, with 18 bases in between.

The genes are TRBV5-1 and TRBJ2-2; D may be TRBD1 or TRBD2 (5 bases each). Trimming removed 0 bases from V and 2 bases from J, with 8 bases in between. This CDR3 region has 15 residues. Germline V gene data show CDR1 as SGHRS and CDR2 as YFSETQ. The CDR3 spells CASSLVGTNTGELFF. DNA for the CDR3: TGCGCCAGCAGCTTGGTTGGGACCAACACCGGGGAGCTGTTTTTT.

The chain joins TRBV9 to TRBJ2-3; 7 bases match TRBD2. Trimming at V came to 0 bases and at J to 4 bases, leaving 5 bases not matched to a gene. Germline V gene sequence: CDR1 SGDLS, CDR2 YYNGEE. The CDR3 covers 15 residues. Here the CDR3 reads CASSVGTSVADTQYF. Here the CDR3 DNA reads TGTGCCAGCAGCGTAGGGACTAGTGTGGCAGATACGCAGTATTTT.

This clone was seen a few times. Other DNA sequences in the sample encode the same CDR3. This sequence joins TRBV5-1 and TRBJ2-3; 9 nucleotides match TRBD2. Trimming cost V 0 bases and J 6 bases; bases outside gene matches: 2. The CDR3 is 14 residues long. The V gene's germline CDR1 is SGHRS and CDR2 YFSETQ. The CDR3 DNA reads as TGCGCCAGCAGCTTGGGGACTAGCGCCGATACGCAGTATTTT. It encodes CASSLGTSADTQYF.

This clone was found a few times. V is TRBV10-3 and J is TRBJ1-2, with no clear D. The CDR3 contains 13 residues. V was pared by 6 bases and J by 7 bases, with 15 bases between. Germline V gives CDR1 ENHRY, CDR2 SYGVKD. CDR3 DNA: TGTGCCATCAGCCCAGGAAAGTCGGCTGGCTACACCTTC. It codes for CAISPGKSAGYTF.

This chain links TRBV4-3 with TRBJ1-2; the D is unclear. Germline assignment: CDR1 LGHNA and CDR2 YSLEER. Trimming left V 3 bases short and J 0 bases short, with 14 bases between. This CDR3 is built from 16 residues. The CDR3 reads CASSQAYSGANYGYTF. The CDR3 nucleotides read TGCGCCAGCAGCCAGGCATACAGTGGAGCTAACTATGGCTACACCTTC.

The chain uses TRBV11-2 and TRBJ2-7, with 7 bases that match TRBD2. Germline-derived CDR1 and CDR2 are SGHAT and FQNNGV. J lost 10 bases, V lost 5 bases, and 5 bases had no gene match. This CDR3 spans 11 amino acids. The CDR3 reads CASSPGAGQYF. In DNA, the CDR3 is TGTGCCAGCAGCCCTGGAGCGGGACAGTACTTC.

On this clone: A junction boundary mismatches the germline segment, possibly from a read error. The chain combines TRBV6-6 with TRBJ2-3; 8 bases are a match to TRBD1. Germline V gene lookup returns CDR1 MNHNY and CDR2 SVGAGI (reference sequence). The CDR3 runs 16 residues. The CDR3 DNA follows: TGTGCCAGCAGTGACTCGAGGGGACAGGGCACAGATACGCAGTATTTT. This codes for CASSDSRGQGTDTQYF.

V gene TRBV28 combines with J gene TRBJ1-2, with a possible D match to TRBD1 (6 bases). The germline gives CDR1 MDHEN, CDR2 SYDVKM. V was trimmed by 4 bases and J by 6 bases, leaving 21 bases between them. The CDR3 has 16 residues. CDR3 sequence (DNA): TGTGCCAGCAGTTCCATAGGCGGGGCAGGGGCTAATGGCTACACCTTC. Residues: CASSSIGGAGANGYTF.

This chain uses TRBV2 with TRBJ2-5, with unresolved D. The CDR3 consists of 12 residues. The ends were cut back, 2 bases at V and 5 bases at J, with 6 bases in the middle. Looked up from germline, CDR1 is SNHLY and CDR2 is FYNNEI. The CDR3 nucleotides read TGTGCCAGCAGTGAACTTAGGGAGACCCAGTACTTC. Its protein product is CASSELRETQYF.

In its sample, this clone was seen a few times. The V call is TRBV2, the J call TRBJ2-1; the D call may be TRBD1 or TRBD2 (5 bases each). The CDR3 loop spans 14 amino acids. CDR1 is SNHLY, CDR2 FYNNEI, per germline. V lost 4 bases and J lost 2, with 9 bases in between. CDR3 protein: CASSAGRTYNEQFF. CDR3 nucleotides: TGTGCCAGCAGTGCGGGGCGGACCTACAATGAGCAGTTCTTC. Complete variable domain (other parts from reference TRBV2 and TRBJ2-1): EPEVTQTPSHQVTQMGQEVILRCVPISNHLYFYWYRQILGQKVEFLVSFYNNEISEKSEIFDDQFSVERPDGSNFTLKIRSTKLEDSAMYFCASSAGRTYNEQFFGPGTRLTVL.

This chain's CDR3 is CASRPQGQETQYF. As DNA, the CDR3 is TGTGCCAGCAGACCACAGGGTCAAGAGACCCAGTACTTC. J is TRBJ2-5 and V is TRBV6-1; weak D call: TRBD1 (6 bases). Germline loops: CDR1 MNHNS, CDR2 SASEGT. Trimming stripped 6 bases from V and 2 bases from J, with 10 bases between. CDR3 length equals 13 residues.

The CDR3 sequence is CASTPQGAGANVLTF. CDR3 in DNA: TGTGCCAGCACCCCTCAGGGAGCTGGGGCCAACGTCCTGACTTTC. The gene calls are TRBV6-5 and TRBJ2-6; the D gene could be TRBD1 or TRBD2 (5 bases each). The CDR3 covers 15 residues. V was shortened by 7 bases and J by 2 bases, with 12 bases between the two germline ends. Germline CDR1 and CDR2: MNHEY and SVGAGI.

V is TRBV7-2 and J is TRBJ2-1; 7 positions agree with TRBD1. V lost 4 bases and J lost 7; bases outside the gene matches: 7. The CDR3 has 14 residues. The germline CDR1 and CDR2 sequences are SGHTA and FQGNSA. The CDR3 region has the DNA TGTGCCAGCAGCTATTACGACAGGGTAAATGAGCAGTTCTTC. This encodes CASSYYDRVNEQFF.

The chain carries TRBV7-8 and TRBJ1-1, with no clear D. V lost 1 base, J lost 2 bases, and 8 bases lay in between. The CDR3 extends over 14 amino acids. CDR1 and CDR2 from the germline V gene are SGHVS and FQNEAQ. This CDR3 is CASSLGAANTEAFF. The CDR3 bases are TGTGCCAGCAGCTTAGGGGCGGCAAACACTGAAGCTTTCTTT.

In DNA, the CDR3 is TGCGCCAGCAGCCCCGAAACAGCGAACACTGAAGCTTTCTTT. Protein product: CASSPETANTEAFF. The chain links TRBV5-1 to TRBJ1-1; D is undetermined. The CDR3 is made up of 14 amino acids. The germline CDR1 and CDR2 sequences are SGHRS and YFSETQ. V lost 4 bases and J 1 base, leaving 11 bases between the germline ends.

The chain combines TRBV2 with TRBJ1-2; D ambiguous. From germline, CDR1 is SNHLY and CDR2 FYNNEI. The CDR3 has 14 residues. V gave up 0 bases and J gave up 4 bases, with 9 bases separating them. The CDR3 sequence: CASSEATDSYGYTF. The CDR3 DNA reads as TGTGCCAGCAGTGAAGCTACCGACTCCTATGGCTACACCTTC.

This sequence joins TRBV4-3 and TRBJ1-2; 8 bases line up with TRBD1. The CDR3 is 16 amino acids. From germline, CDR1 is LGHNA and CDR2 YSLEER. The trim removed 1 base at V and 8 bases at J, leaving 12 bases unmatched. CDR3 protein: CASSQGTGLLMAGYTF. The CDR3 DNA sequence: TGCGCCAGCAGCCAAGGGACAGGGCTCCTTATGGCCGGCTACACCTTC.